The 25 T cell receptor beta chains given below trace back to one sample, sequenced in a study of Graves' ophthalmopathy and Graves' hyperthyroidism. Amplified TCR beta CDR3 regions were obtained using RNA transcripts as template. First-round RT-PCR with HTBI primers preceded a second-round multiplex PCR. TCRdb processed the multiplex PCR reads anew with MiXCR; each CDR3 protein has one entry. The sample records around 1,200,000 distinct CDR3 sequences, 35% to 45% being singletons. Specimen: peripheral blood or thyroid tissue (not recorded which). Every receptor here comes from an adult man with Graves' hyperthyroidism.

This clonotype has ten or more counts. V usage is TRBV2 and J usage is TRBJ1-5, with 8 bases identical to TRBD1. This CDR3 is 14 amino acids long. V lost 7 bases, J lost 6 bases, and 8 bases stayed unmatched. Germline CDR1 and CDR2: SNHLY and FYNNEI. CDR3 coding DNA: TGTGCCAGCATCGCAGGGGGCGTGGGTCAGCCCCAGCATTTT. Translation gives CASIAGGVGQPQHF.

Worth noting for this clonotype: An end of the junction does not agree with germline; a read error may underlie this. J is TRBJ1-6 and V is TRBV20-1; 7 nucleotides line up with TRBD1. The length of the CDR3 is 18 residues. Germline loops: CDR1 DFQATT, CDR2 SNEGSKA (reference sequence). CDR3 residues: CSARRGQRLSSYDSPLHF. DNA for the CDR3: TGCAGTGCTAGAAGGGGACAGAGACTCAGCTCCTATGATTCACCCCTCCACTTT.

This clonotype showed up just a few times. The rearrangement joins TRBV10-3 to TRBJ2-7, with a tentative D call TRBD1 (5 bases). CDR3 length: 17 residues. CDR1 and CDR2 (germline): ENHRY, SYGVKD. Trimming pared 4 bases from V and 6 bases from J, leaving 25 bases between. In DNA form, the CDR3 reads TGTGCCATCAGTGCCAGCTCACCACTACCCACAGGTCCCGAGCAGTACTTC. This encodes CAISASSPLPTGPEQYF.

This clonotype was counted only a few times. The rearrangement uses TRBV5-1 and TRBJ2-7, with 8 positions matching TRBD1. Germline CDR1 SGHRS, CDR2 YFSETQ. The V segment lost 8 bases and the J segment 3 bases; nucleotides outside the gene matches: 7. The CDR3 sequence is 13 residues long. In nucleotides, the CDR3 is TGCGCCAGTCATCCCGGGACAGGCTACGAGCAGTACTTC. It codes for CASHPGTGYEQYF.

Concerning this clonotype: A much larger clone sits a single nucleotide away, making a read error possible. The chain combines TRBV5-4 with TRBJ1-2; D gene uncertain. Germline-derived CDR1 and CDR2 are SGHNT and YYREEE (reference sequence). The CDR3 runs to 13 residues. The CDR3 nucleotides are TGTGCCAGCGAGCCCTCCCCCCTCTATGGCCACACCTTC. This gives the protein CASEPSPLYGHTF.

The V and J genes are TRBV20-1 and TRBJ2-5, with TRBD2 identical over 8 bases. The trim removed 5 bases at V and 4 bases at J, leaving 9 bases unmatched. Germline values: CDR1 DFQATT, CDR2 SNEGSKA (reference sequence). CDR3 length: 14 amino acids. The CDR3 region has the DNA TGCAGTGCTGGGGCCGGGAGGGCCAGAGAGACCCAGTACTTC. It specifies CSAGAGRARETQYF.

On this clonotype: This may be a read error: a much more frequent sequence differs by one nucleotide. CDR3 loop: CSAAPSYETQYF. CDR3 nucleotides: TGCAGTGCTGCGCCTAGTTACGAGACCCAGTACTTC. The chain links TRBV20-1 to TRBJ2-5; D uncertain. The CDR3 runs 12 residues. The V gene's germline CDR1 is DFQATT and CDR2 SNEGSKA (reference sequence). V lost 5 bases to trimming and J lost 5 bases, with 12 bases between them.

This chain connects TRBV6-5 to TRBJ1-6; D perhaps matches TRBD1 (6 bases). This CDR3 spans 15 amino acids. CDR1 MNHEY and CDR2 SVGAGI come from the germline V gene. Trimming removed 6 bases from V and 7 bases from J, with 16 bases in between. In DNA, the CDR3 is TGTGCCAGCAGGCGGTATAACAGGGAAAATTCACCCCTCCACTTT. Translating it yields CASRRYNRENSPLHF.

This rearrangement joins TRBV24-1 to TRBJ2-5; the match to TRBD2 covers 8 bases. Losses at the gene ends were 7 bases for V and 1 base for J; bases not matched to a gene: 1. The CDR3 runs 13 residues. Per germline, CDR1 KGHDR and CDR2 SFDVKD. The CDR3 DNA follows: TGTGCCACCAGCGGGGGGGTCCAAGAGACCCAGTACTTC. Its protein product is CATSGGVQETQYF.

This clonotype was recorded many times. V is TRBV6-5 and J is TRBJ1-2; 7 nucleotides match TRBD1. V trimming: 5 bases; J trimming: 8 bases; junction bases outside the gene matches: 8. CDR1 is MNHEY and CDR2 is SVGAGI in the germline V gene. The CDR3 contains 13 residues. This CDR3 reads CASSHDRDGGYTF. The CDR3 DNA follows: TGTGCCAGCAGTCACGACAGGGACGGGGGCTACACCTTC.

This chain uses TRBV29-1 with TRBJ2-1, with 10 bases matching TRBD2. The germline gives CDR1 SQVTM, CDR2 ANQGSEA. This CDR3 contains 11 residues. The trim removed 4 bases at V and 9 bases at J, leaving 0 bases unmatched. CDR3 in DNA: TGCAGCGTTGGGACTAGCGGTGAGCAGTTCTTC. Residues: CSVGTSGEQFF.

The table lists this clonotype with many counts. This sequence joins TRBV6-1 and TRBJ1-5; 7 bases are shared with TRBD1. CDR3 length: 15 amino acids. The germline V gene has CDR1 MNHNS and CDR2 SASEGT. V dropped 6 bases and J dropped 3; count of bases not matched to a gene: 8. This CDR3 reads CASRAGQTNNQPQHF. CDR3 DNA: TGTGCCAGCAGGGCGGGACAGACTAACAATCAGCCCCAGCATTTT.

This rearrangement joins TRBV10-3 to TRBJ1-1; D might be TRBD1 (5 bases). Germline values: CDR1 ENHRY, CDR2 SYGVKD. Trimming removed 10 bases at V and 1 base at J, with 16 bases between. This CDR3 has 14 residues. DNA of the CDR3: TGTGCCACAACGTTAGGACAACAGAACACTGAAGCTTTCTTT. It is translated as CATTLGQQNTEAFF.

The genes are TRBV7-9 and TRBJ2-2; D is unclear. This CDR3 has 15 residues. Per germline, CDR1 SEHNR and CDR2 FQNEAQ (reference sequence). The germline V and J ends were trimmed by 7 bases and 3 bases, with 15 bases remaining between them. CDR3 in amino acids: CASTPDDFYTGELFF. The CDR3 DNA is TGTGCCAGCACCCCGGACGACTTCTACACCGGGGAGCTGTTTTTT.

This clonotype was found many times. The chain joins TRBV12-3 or TRBV12-4 to TRBJ1-6; D perhaps matches TRBD1 (6 bases). CDR3 length: 14 amino acids. V lost 7 bases to trimming and J lost 6 bases, with 13 bases between them. The CDR3 DNA sequence: TGTGCCAGCACTAAGGGGGGCAGTAATTCACCCCTCCACTTT. As protein: CASTKGGSNSPLHF.

This clonotype has a count of ten or more. The V and J genes are TRBV10-1 and TRBJ2-2; D tentatively reads TRBD1 or TRBD2 (5 bases each). V lost 7 bases, J lost 6 bases, and 15 bases lay in between. Looked up from germline, CDR1 is WNHNN and CDR2 is SYGVQD (reference sequence). CDR3 size: 14 residues. The CDR3 nucleotides are TGCGCCAGCACTCCTGGGGGAGATCCCGGGGAGCTGTTTTTT. Translation gives CASTPGGDPGELFF.

This clonotype came up a few times. Here the CDR3 reads CASSQDSGLGNTIYF. Here the CDR3 DNA reads TGCGCCAGCAGCCAAGACTCCGGGCTCGGAAACACCATATATTTT. This sequence joins TRBV4-1 and TRBJ1-3; D is ambiguous. Trimming pared 0 bases from V and 4 bases from J, leaving 10 bases between. The CDR3 is made up of 15 amino acids. Germline values: CDR1 MGHRA, CDR2 YSYEKL.

This clonotype was observed at least ten times. This chain uses TRBV2 with TRBJ2-7; a weak D match, TRBD1 (7 bases). The CDR3 is made up of 13 amino acids. Germline V gene sequence: CDR1 SNHLY, CDR2 FYNNEI. The V gene lost 11 bases and the J gene lost 3 bases, with 17 bases spanning the gap. As DNA, the CDR3 is TGTGCCTTCAGGGGGGACAGCATCTACGAGCAGTACTTC. Amino acids: CAFRGDSIYEQYF.

Details on this clonotype: One end of the junction varies from germline; a read error may be responsible. This chain uses TRBV5-1 with TRBJ1-1, with D possibly matching TRBD1 (5 bases). The CDR3 is 12 residues long. CDR1 is SGHRS and CDR2 is YFSETQ in the germline V gene. The CDR3 DNA reads as TGTGCCAGCATGAGGGGAGACACTGAAGCTTTCTTT. Translated: CASMRGDTEAFF.

The chain combines TRBV9 with TRBJ2-3; 7 bases map to TRBD2. The CDR3 runs to 15 residues. V trimming: 0 bases; J trimming: 2 bases; junction bases outside the gene matches: 3. The V gene's germline CDR1 is SGDLS and CDR2 YYNGEE. The CDR3 DNA sequence: TGTGCCAGCAGCGTAGCGGGAGGCACCACAGATACGCAGTATTTT. Its translation is CASSVAGGTTDTQYF.

This clonotype was seen a handful of times. The chain combines TRBV5-1 with TRBJ1-1; D is uncertain. CDR3 length: 16 residues. The V end was cut by 5 bases, the J end by 0 bases, with 17 bases between. The V gene's germline CDR1 is SGHRS and CDR2 YFSETQ. CDR3 region: CASRPLVGKMNTEAFF. The CDR3 nucleotides are TGCGCCAGCAGACCTCTCGTTGGGAAAATGAACACTGAAGCTTTCTTT.

This clonotype was observed many times. The rearrangement uses TRBV10-3 and TRBJ1-2; D call uncertain. Germline values: CDR1 ENHRY, CDR2 SYGVKD. The CDR3 contains 16 residues. The ends were cut back, 0 bases at V and 4 bases at J, with 15 bases in the middle. DNA for the CDR3: TGTGCCATCAGTGAGTCGGAGTCTGGTTTCCTCTATGGCTACACCTTC. Amino acids: CAISESESGFLYGYTF.

This rearrangement joins TRBV12-3 or TRBV12-4 to TRBJ2-5; D call uncertain. Trimming pared 5 bases from V and 3 bases from J, leaving 10 bases between. The CDR3 totals 13 residues. The CDR3 loop is CASSPDRKETQYF. The CDR3 DNA follows: TGTGCCAGCAGTCCGGATAGGAAAGAGACCCAGTACTTC.

The V call is TRBV7-2, the J call TRBJ1-4; 9 nucleotides align to TRBD1. J was trimmed by 3 bases and V by 3 bases; bases with no gene match: 5. This CDR3 has 16 residues. Germline CDR1 is SGHTA and CDR2 is FQGNSA. CDR3 region: CASSLVGTGPNEKLFF. DNA for the CDR3: TGTGCCAGCAGCTTGGTAGGGACAGGGCCTAATGAAAAACTGTTTTTT.

In the case of this clonotype: A much bigger clone sits one base away, suggesting this may be a read error. The V gene is TRBV4-3, the J gene TRBJ2-5; a weak D match, TRBD2 (6 bases). Germline-derived CDR1 and CDR2 are LGHNA and YSLEER. The CDR3 covers 15 residues. The ends were cut back, 0 bases at V and 7 bases at J, with 15 bases in the middle. The CDR3: CASSQEGRGAGTQYF. The CDR3 DNA reads TGCGCCAGCAGCCAAGAGGGGCGCGGGGCGGGGACCCAGTACTTC.